This TCR beta chain was sequenced in a study of T cell responses to AZD1222 COVID-19 vaccine. Assay: immunoSEQ multiplex PCR; the TCRdb copy retains only in-frame clones and omits some. The sample records about 140,000 clones, 85% to 95% being singletons. The CDR3 has 15 residues. V was clipped by 0 bases and J by 4 bases, with 10 bases between them. Per the germline V gene, CDR1 is SGHDN and CDR2 is FVKESK. The clonotype comes from an adult who had recovered from COVID-19. The V gene is TRBV14, the J gene TRBJ2-1; no definite D call. Here the sequenced sample was peripheral blood, taken after recovery from COVID-19. The CDR3 coding sequence is TGTGCCAGCAGCCAAGACGGTTGGGGTTACAATGAGCAGTTCTTC. Protein product: CASSQDGWGYNEQFF.